This TCR beta chain was profiled in a study of blood T cell repertoires in COVID-19 (dated by TCRdb to between 2020 and 2021). For the wider study: Collaborator samples came from the United States, Italy and Spain and covered acute and convalescent phases of COVID-19. The prospective study material was composed of cDNA or gDNA derived from T cells, B-cell-depleted T cells, or PBMCs. Deeply sampled blood TCRbeta repertoires from subjects exposed to, actively infected with, or recovered from COVID-19 were included in the dataset. The samples were drawn from two sources: the first 160 participants of the ongoing ImmuneRACE study, and about 1,300 subjects contributed by 6 global collaborators. Nearly every sample came with metadata listing a de-identified subject ID, COVID-19 status, age in years and sex. The repertoires were made available in a free public database intended to serve as a resource for research on the immune response to SARS-CoV-2. HLA class I and class II types, where available, came from metadata supplied by the sample provider rather than from assay-based typing.

Note on this clone: Its antigen remains undetermined. Per-base quality was not reported, and no clone a single base away is much larger than it.

TCRbeta CDR3 regions were amplified from genomic DNA by means of the immunoSEQ Assay, a bias-controlled multiplex PCR. Concerning the study's data processing: The number of nucleated cells in each sample was estimated from the amplification of reference gene primers within the assay. Sequence reads were collapsed and filtered to measure the absolute abundance of every unique TCRbeta CDR3 rearrangement. Productive Simpson clonality was computed per sample as the square root of Simpson's diversity index over productive rearrangements. The table was pulled from immuneACCESS by TCRdb, which kept in-frame rearrangements only. Such tables lose some clones; where checked, under half of the loss comes from unresolved V genes, and the rest has no known cause. The V and J calls and the clone size are those of that table, but D and trimming were determined from the DNA. The sample table contains under 300,000 clones; only one count was recorded for around 86% of them. The ten largest clones take up 3% of the sample.

The germline V end is reduced by 4 bases and the J end by 4 bases; junction bases left unmatched: 13. The CDR3 measures 17 amino acids from cysteine to phenylalanine. Here the CDR3 DNA is all that survives: 51 bases in frame from base 1. The germline V gene sets CDR1 to SGDLS and CDR2 to YYNGEE. The collaborating institutions used their own protocols to collect whole blood in K2EDTA tubes. Collaborator samples were shipped for TCRbeta analysis as frozen whole blood, isolated PBMCs, or DNA extracted from either sample type. What the authors observed across the whole study: The amount of clinical and demographic metadata varied by source and participant and was provided uncurated.

The sequenced material came from peripheral blood. The sequence joins TRBV9 to TRBJ1-1; 10 junctional bases match TRBD1. The source of this sequence is a woman aged 25 to 39 with active or convalescent COVID-19. At the DNA level, the sequence is TGTGCCAGCAGCTCCGGGACAGGGGCACCGACGGGCACTGAAGCTTTCTTT. Its amino acids are CASSSGTGAPTGTEAFF.